Here is one T cell receptor (beta chain) with its context. This sample is part of a study of blood T cell repertoires in COVID-19. Study-level information: Acute and convalescent COVID-19 samples came from the United States, Italy and Spain. T cells, B-cell-depleted T cells, or PBMCs provided the cDNA or gDNA that served as material.

The table came from immunoSEQ multiplex PCR; TCRdb's copy has only in-frame clones and leaves some out. The repertoire has tens of thousands of clones, over 75% of them found once; the top ten carry approximately 1.5%. Germline CDR1 LNHDA, CDR2 SQIVND (reference sequence). V gave up 3 bases and J gave up 7 bases, with 10 bases separating them. The CDR3 is made up of 14 amino acids. The V call is TRBV19, the J call TRBJ1-6; a weak D match, TRBD1 (6 bases). Source material: peripheral blood. This TCR derives from a woman between 40 and 55 years old with acute or convalescent COVID-19. Written as DNA, the CDR3 is TGTGCCAGTAGTATCGGACAGTCCAATTCACCCCTCCACTTT. The encoded protein is CASSIGQSNSPLHF.